These 15 T cell receptor beta chains share one sample of origin, sequenced in a study of molecular identifiers for immune sequencing clone quantification. Using its own MiXCR run on the PCR reads, TCRdb lists one record per CDR3 protein. Of more than 300,000 distinct CDR3 sequences listed, 20% to 25% are singletons. The material sequenced was naive CD8+ T cells from blood, with Jurkat cell RNA spiked in. Subset denoted: FACS-sorted CD8+CD4-CCR7+CD45RA+ naive T cells. The receptor set was obtained from a human donor in good health. Some libraries in this study had Jurkat cell RNA spiked in.

The sample holds many counts of this clonotype. The chain is built from TRBV12-3 or TRBV12-4 and TRBJ1-5; D is ambiguous. The CDR3 consists of 12 residues. Trimming took off 5 bases at V and 6 bases at J, with 8 bases between the two ends. This CDR3 reads CASSRPAQPQHF. The DNA of the CDR3 is TGTGCCAGCAGTCGCCCGGCTCAGCCCCAGCATTTT.

The chain is built from TRBV2 and TRBJ1-2; 7 bases fit TRBD1. The CDR3 contains 13 residues. With 4 bases clipped from V and 8 bases from J, the junction kept 7 bases outside the gene matches. The germline V gene encodes CDR1 SNHLY and CDR2 FYNNEI. The CDR3, as DNA: TGTGCCAGCAGTGGGACGACAGGGCTAGGCTACACCTTC. Translation: CASSGTTGLGYTF.

The CDR3 DNA reads as TGTGCCAGCAGTTCCAGGGGGTACACTGAAGCTTTCTTT. Residues: CASSSRGYTEAFF. The chain employs TRBV12-3 or TRBV12-4 and TRBJ1-1, with TRBD1 matching over 7 bases. The ends lost 4 bases at V and 3 bases at J; junction bases unmatched: 2. This CDR3 contains 13 residues.

This clonotype was counted at least ten times. The V and J genes are TRBV13 and TRBJ2-5; 9 nucleotides match TRBD2. This CDR3 is 16 amino acids long. Germline CDR1 is PRHDT and CDR2 is FYEKMQ (reference sequence). V was pared by 4 bases and J by 2 bases, with 8 bases of the junction left unmatched. The CDR3 sequence is CASSSRVLAGQETQYF. In nucleotides, the CDR3 is TGTGCCAGCAGCTCCAGAGTGCTAGCGGGGCAAGAGACCCAGTACTTC.

Concerning this clonotype itself: A much larger clone lies a single base off, so this may be a read error. V is TRBV24-1 and J is TRBJ2-3; 7 bases align to TRBD1. The germline CDR1 and CDR2 sequences are KGHDR and SFDVKD. The CDR3 spans 15 residues. CDR3 residues: CATSDATTGRDTLYF. The CDR3 DNA sequence: TGTGCCACCAGTGACGCAACGACAGGGAGAGATACGCTGTATTTT.

As regards this clonotype: This CDR3 fails to terminate in the conserved phenylalanine or tryptophan, so it likely reflects a read error. The chain couples TRBV4-3 to TRBJ2-7, with 11 bases identical to TRBD2. CDR3 length equals 18 residues. The junction had 7 bases not matched to a gene; V was cut back by 0 bases and J by 0 bases. Germline V gene lookup returns CDR1 LGHNA and CDR2 YSLEER. For the CDR3, the DNA is TGCGCCAGCAGCCAAGATATTAGCGGGGGGGACCACTCCTACGAGCAGTACCTC. It codes for CASSQDISGGDHSYEQYL.

Of note for this clonotype: The junction shows a germline mismatch at one end, possibly a read error. This chain links TRBV19 with TRBJ2-7; 8 positions agree with TRBD1. Germline V gene sequence: CDR1 LNHDA, CDR2 SQIVND (reference sequence). The CDR3 extends over 15 amino acids. CDR3 region: CTSSIGTGLIHEQYF. DNA for the CDR3: TGTACCAGCAGTATCGGGACAGGTCTAATCCACGAGCAGTACTTC.

This clonotype was found a few times. This chain joins TRBV25-1 and TRBJ2-5; maybe TRBD1 (6 bases). V was trimmed by 1 base and J by 5 bases, leaving 11 bases between them. The CDR3 extends over 14 amino acids. The germline V gene has CDR1 MGHDK and CDR2 SYGVNS. The CDR3 loop is CASSEFQGMETQYF. The CDR3 DNA reads as TGTGCCAGCAGTGAATTTCAGGGGATGGAGACCCAGTACTTC.

The V call is TRBV27, the J call TRBJ2-1; 10 bases match TRBD2. Germline values: CDR1 MNHEY, CDR2 SMNVEV (reference sequence). There are 20 residues in the CDR3. With 5 bases clipped from V and 9 bases from J, the junction kept 25 bases outside the gene matches. CDR3: CASSPGTAISSGGPVGEQFF. The CDR3 nucleotides read TGTGCCAGCAGTCCAGGGACAGCCATATCTAGCGGGGGACCCGTAGGTGAGCAGTTCTTC.

In this sample, this clonotype turned up many times. The chain recombines TRBV7-6 with TRBJ2-3; D gene ambiguous. Germline loops: CDR1 SGHVS, CDR2 FNYEAQ. The CDR3 has 14 residues. V lost 5 bases and J 5 bases, leaving 14 bases between the germline ends. CDR3 protein: CASSPLLGRDTQYF. CDR3 DNA sequence: TGTGCCAGCAGCCCCCTCCTCGGGCGAGATACGCAGTATTTT.

A note on this clonotype: Since the CDR3 does not end with the conserved phenylalanine or tryptophan, this likely comes from a read error. As DNA, the CDR3 is TGTGCCTGGAACCGGGGATCCGGGGAGCTGTTTTCT. Its translation: CAWNRGSGELFS. The chain carries TRBV30 and TRBJ2-2; tentatively, D is TRBD2 (5 bases). This CDR3 region has 12 residues. Per the germline V gene, CDR1 is GTSNPN and CDR2 is SVGIG (reference sequence). The germline V and J ends were trimmed by 4 bases and 6 bases, with 9 bases remaining between them.

About this clonotype itself: This clone may be a read error of a much larger clone one base away. V gene TRBV12-3 or TRBV12-4 combines with J gene TRBJ2-5, with TRBD1 as a possible D gene (6 bases). There are 14 residues in the CDR3. DNA for the CDR3: TGTGCCAGCAGTAACACAGGGTTCCAAGAGTCCCAGTACTTC. This sequence encodes CASSNTGFQESQYF.

The sample holds many counts of this clonotype. The chain joins TRBV7-8 to TRBJ2-7; 12 positions match TRBD2. Germline CDR1 and CDR2: SGHVS and FQNEAQ. The V gene end was trimmed by 5 bases and the J gene end by 4 bases; junction bases not matched to a gene: 9. This CDR3 has 16 amino acids. As DNA, the CDR3 is TGTGCCAGCAGCCGACGGACTAGCGGGACTGAGTACGAGCAGTACTTC. Translated, it gives CASSRRTSGTEYEQYF. The variable domain in full, completed from reference TRBV7-8 and TRBJ2-7, reads GAGVSQSPRYKVAKRGQDVALRCDPISGHVSLFWYQQALGQGPEFLTYFQNEAQLDKSGLPSDRFFAERPEGSVSTLKIQRTQQEDSAVYLCASSRRTSGTEYEQYFGPGTRLTVT.

This clonotype has more than one count but fewer than ten. CDR3 loop: CASSLEGGNPYNEQFF. DNA of the CDR3: TGTGCCAGCAGCTTAGAAGGGGGGAACCCCTACAATGAGCAGTTCTTC. The rearrangement links TRBV11-2 to TRBJ2-1; D could derive from TRBD1 or TRBD2 (6 bases each). Looked up from germline, CDR1 is SGHAT and CDR2 is FQNNGV. Between the trimmed V and J ends, which lost 0 bases and 2 bases, there was a span of 11 bases. This CDR3 is 16 amino acids long.

This clonotype was observed at least ten times. This rearrangement joins TRBV4-1 to TRBJ1-2; 7 bases line up with TRBD1. CDR3 length equals 15 residues. Germline CDR1 reads MGHRA; CDR2 reads YSYEKL. The ends lost 1 base at V and 4 bases at J; junction bases unmatched: 6. The CDR3 sequence is CASSQAGTALYGYTF. In DNA form, the CDR3 reads TGCGCCAGCAGCCAAGCAGGGACAGCTCTCTATGGCTACACCTTC.